Sequencing of this T cell receptor beta chain was carried out in a study of blood T cell repertoires in COVID-19. Study at large: Samples of COVID-19 (acute and convalescent) were obtained from the United States, Italy and Spain. PBMCs, B-cell-depleted T cells, or T cells were the source of the cDNA or gDNA that made up the material.

Germline CDR1 is SQVTM and CDR2 is ANQGSEA. V gave up 5 bases and J gave up 4 bases, with 15 bases separating them. The CDR3 is made up of 14 amino acids. Per the original methods: The assay estimated nucleated cells by amplifying reference gene primers. Sequenced by immunoSEQ multiplex PCR; TCRdb stores in-frame clones only, minus some. The DNA was the basis for D and trimming; V, J and clone size are from that table. The profile shows tens of thousands of clones, about four fifths of them singletons. The rearrangement links TRBV29-1 to TRBJ2-1; a possible D gene is TRBD2 (6 bases). The sequenced sample consisted of peripheral blood. This clonotype was sampled from a man aged 50 to 59 with acute or convalescent COVID-19. The CDR3, as DNA: TGCAGCGTTCTTGGGGGGTCAACGTACAATGAGCAGTTCTTC. It is translated as CSVLGGSTYNEQFF.